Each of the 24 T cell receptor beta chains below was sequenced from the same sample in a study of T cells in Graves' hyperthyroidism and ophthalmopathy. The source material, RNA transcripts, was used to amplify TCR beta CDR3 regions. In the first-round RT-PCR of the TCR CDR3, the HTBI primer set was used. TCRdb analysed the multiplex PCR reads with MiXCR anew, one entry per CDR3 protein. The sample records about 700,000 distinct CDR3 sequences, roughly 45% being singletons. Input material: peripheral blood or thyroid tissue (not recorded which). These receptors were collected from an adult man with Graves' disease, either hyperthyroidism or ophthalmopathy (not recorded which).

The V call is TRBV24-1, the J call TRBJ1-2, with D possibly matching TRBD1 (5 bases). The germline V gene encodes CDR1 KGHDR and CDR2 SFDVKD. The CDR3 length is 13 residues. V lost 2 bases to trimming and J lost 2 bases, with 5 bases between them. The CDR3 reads CATSDWTNYGYTF. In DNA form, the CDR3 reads TGTGCCACCAGTGATTGGACAAACTATGGCTACACCTTC.

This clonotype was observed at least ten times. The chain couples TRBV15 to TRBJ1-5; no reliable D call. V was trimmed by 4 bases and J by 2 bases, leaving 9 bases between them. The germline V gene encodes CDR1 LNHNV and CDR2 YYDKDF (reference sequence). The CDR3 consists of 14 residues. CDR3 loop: CATSKRAGNQPQHF. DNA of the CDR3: TGTGCCACCAGCAAGAGAGCAGGCAATCAGCCCCAGCATTTT.

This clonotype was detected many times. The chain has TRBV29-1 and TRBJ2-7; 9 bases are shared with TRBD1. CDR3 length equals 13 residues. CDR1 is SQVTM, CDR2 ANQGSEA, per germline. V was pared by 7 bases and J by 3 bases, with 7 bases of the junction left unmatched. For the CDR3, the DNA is TGCAGCGGGGGGACAGGGACGAACTACGAGCAGTACTTC. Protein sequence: CSGGTGTNYEQYF.

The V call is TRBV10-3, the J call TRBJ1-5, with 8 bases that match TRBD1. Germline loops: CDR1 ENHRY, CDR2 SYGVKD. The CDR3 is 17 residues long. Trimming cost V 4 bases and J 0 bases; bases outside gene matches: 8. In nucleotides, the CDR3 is TGTGCCATCAGTGCAGCCAGGGGGCCGGATAGCAATCAGCCCCAGCATTTT. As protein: CAISAARGPDSNQPQHF.

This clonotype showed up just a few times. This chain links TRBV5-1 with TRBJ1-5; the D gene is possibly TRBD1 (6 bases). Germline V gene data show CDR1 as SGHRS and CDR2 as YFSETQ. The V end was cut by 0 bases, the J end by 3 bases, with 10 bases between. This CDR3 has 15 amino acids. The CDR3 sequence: CASSLGGAANQPQHF. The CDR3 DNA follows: TGCGCCAGCAGCTTGGGGGGGGCTGCCAATCAGCCCCAGCATTTT.

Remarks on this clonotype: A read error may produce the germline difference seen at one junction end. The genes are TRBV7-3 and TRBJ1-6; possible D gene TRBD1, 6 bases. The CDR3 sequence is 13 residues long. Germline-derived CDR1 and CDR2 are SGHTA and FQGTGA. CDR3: CVSSARTASPLHF. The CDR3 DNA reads TGCGTCAGCAGTGCGAGGACAGCTTCACCCCTCCACTTT.

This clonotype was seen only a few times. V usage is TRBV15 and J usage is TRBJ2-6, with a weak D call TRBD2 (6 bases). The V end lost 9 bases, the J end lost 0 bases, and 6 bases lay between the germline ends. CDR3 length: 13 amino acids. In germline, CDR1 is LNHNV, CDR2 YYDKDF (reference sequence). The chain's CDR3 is CATGGSGANVLTF. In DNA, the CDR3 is TGTGCCACGGGGGGCTCTGGGGCCAACGTCCTGACTTTC.

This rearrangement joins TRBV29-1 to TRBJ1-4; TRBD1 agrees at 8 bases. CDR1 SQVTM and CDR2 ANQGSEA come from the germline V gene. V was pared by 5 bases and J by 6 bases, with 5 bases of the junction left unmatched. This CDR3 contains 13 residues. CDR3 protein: CSVRTGLDEKLFF. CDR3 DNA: TGCAGCGTTCGGACAGGGCTAGATGAAAAACTGTTTTTT. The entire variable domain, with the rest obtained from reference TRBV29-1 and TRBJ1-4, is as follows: SAVISQKPSRDICQRGTSLTIQCQVDSQVTMMFWYRQQPGQSLTLIATANQGSEATYESGFVIDKFPISRPNLTFSTLTVSNMSPEDSSIYLCSVRTGLDEKLFFGSGTQLSVL.

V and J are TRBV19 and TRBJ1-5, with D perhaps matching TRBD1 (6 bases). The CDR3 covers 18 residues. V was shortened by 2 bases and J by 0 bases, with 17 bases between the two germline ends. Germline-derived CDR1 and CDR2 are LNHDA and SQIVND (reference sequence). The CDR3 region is CASSIRFGQRDSNQPQHF. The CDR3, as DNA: TGTGCCAGTAGTATAAGATTTGGACAGAGGGATAGCAATCAGCCCCAGCATTTT.

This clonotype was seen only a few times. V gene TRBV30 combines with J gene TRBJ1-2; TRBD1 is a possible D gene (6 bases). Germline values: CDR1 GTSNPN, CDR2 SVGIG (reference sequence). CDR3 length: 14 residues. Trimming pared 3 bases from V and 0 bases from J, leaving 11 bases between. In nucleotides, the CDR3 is TGTGCCTGGAGCCGGACAGAGACTAACTATGGCTACACCTTC. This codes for CAWSRTETNYGYTF.

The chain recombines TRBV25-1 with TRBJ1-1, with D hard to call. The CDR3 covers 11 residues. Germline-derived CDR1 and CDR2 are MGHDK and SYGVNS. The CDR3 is CARLGGTEAFF. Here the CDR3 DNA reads TGTGCTAGATTGGGAGGCACTGAAGCTTTCTTT.

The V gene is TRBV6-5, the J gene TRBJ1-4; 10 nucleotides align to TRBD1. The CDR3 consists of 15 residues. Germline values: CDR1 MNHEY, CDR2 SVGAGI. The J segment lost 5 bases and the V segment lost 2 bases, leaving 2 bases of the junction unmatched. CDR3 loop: CASSYRGQGNEKLFF. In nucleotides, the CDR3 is TGTGCCAGCAGTTACCGGGGACAGGGGAATGAAAAACTGTTTTTT.

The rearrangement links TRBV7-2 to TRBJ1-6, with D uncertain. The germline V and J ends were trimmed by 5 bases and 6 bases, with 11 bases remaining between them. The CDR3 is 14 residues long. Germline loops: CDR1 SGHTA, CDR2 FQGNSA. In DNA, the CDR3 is TGTGCCAGCAGCCAAGAGGCGGGTAATTCACCCCTCCACTTT. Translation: CASSQEAGNSPLHF.

In DNA, the CDR3 is TGTGCCAGCAGTGACCGGGGTAGCGGGACTTACGAGCAGTACTTC. Translating gives CASSDRGSGTYEQYF. V usage is TRBV6-5 and J usage is TRBJ2-7; 8 nucleotides align to TRBD2. V was clipped by 5 bases and J by 4 bases; unmatched bases: 10. The CDR3 consists of 15 residues. Germline loops: CDR1 MNHEY, CDR2 SVGAGI.

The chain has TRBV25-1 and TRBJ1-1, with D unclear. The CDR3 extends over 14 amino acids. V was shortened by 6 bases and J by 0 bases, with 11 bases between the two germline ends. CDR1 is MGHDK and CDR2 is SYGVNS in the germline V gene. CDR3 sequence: CASSQDTLNTEAFF. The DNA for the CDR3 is TGTGCCAGCAGCCAAGACACCCTGAACACTGAAGCTTTCTTT.

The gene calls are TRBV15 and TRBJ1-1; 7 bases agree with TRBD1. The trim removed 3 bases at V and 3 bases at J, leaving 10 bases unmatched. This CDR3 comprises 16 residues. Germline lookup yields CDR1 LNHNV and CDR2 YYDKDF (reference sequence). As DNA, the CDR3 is TGTGCCACCAGCAGTGCTAGCCCTACAGGGGACACTGAAGCTTTCTTT. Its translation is CATSSASPTGDTEAFF. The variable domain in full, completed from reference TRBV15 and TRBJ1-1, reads DAMVIQNPRYQVTQFGKPVTLSCSQTLNHNVMYWYQQKSSQAPKLLFHYYDKDFNNEADTPDNFQSRRPNTSFCFLDIRSPGLGDTAMYLCATSSASPTGDTEAFFGQGTRLTVV.

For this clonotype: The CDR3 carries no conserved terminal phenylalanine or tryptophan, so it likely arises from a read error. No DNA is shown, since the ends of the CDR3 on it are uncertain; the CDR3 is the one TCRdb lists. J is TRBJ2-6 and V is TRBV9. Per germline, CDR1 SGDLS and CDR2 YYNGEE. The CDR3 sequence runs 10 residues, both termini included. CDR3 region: CASSVGGTTT.

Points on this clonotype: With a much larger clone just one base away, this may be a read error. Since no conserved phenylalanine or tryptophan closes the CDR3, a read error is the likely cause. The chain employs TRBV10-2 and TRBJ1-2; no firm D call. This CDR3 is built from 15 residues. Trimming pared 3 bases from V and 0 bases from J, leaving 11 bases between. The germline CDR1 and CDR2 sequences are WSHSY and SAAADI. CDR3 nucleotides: TGCGCCAGCAGTGATGTTAGGCGTCCTAACTATGGCTACACCCTC. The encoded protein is CASSDVRRPNYGYTL.

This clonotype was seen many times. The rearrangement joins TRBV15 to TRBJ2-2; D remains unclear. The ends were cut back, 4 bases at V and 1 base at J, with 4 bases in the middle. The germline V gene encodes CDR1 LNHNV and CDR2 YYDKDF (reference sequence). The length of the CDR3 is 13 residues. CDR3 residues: CATSTGNTGELFF. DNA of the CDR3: TGTGCCACCAGCACCGGGAACACCGGGGAGCTGTTTTTT. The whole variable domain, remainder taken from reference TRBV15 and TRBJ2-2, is DAMVIQNPRYQVTQFGKPVTLSCSQTLNHNVMYWYQQKSSQAPKLLFHYYDKDFNNEADTPDNFQSRRPNTSFCFLDIRSPGLGDTAMYLCATSTGNTGELFFGEGSRLTVL.

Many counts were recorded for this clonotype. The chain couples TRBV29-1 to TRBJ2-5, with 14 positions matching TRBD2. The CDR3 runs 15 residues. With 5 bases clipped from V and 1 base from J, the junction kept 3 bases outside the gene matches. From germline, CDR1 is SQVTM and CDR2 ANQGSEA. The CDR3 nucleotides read TGCAGCGTTCGACTAGCGGGAGGGCCCCAAGAGACCCAGTACTTC. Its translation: CSVRLAGGPQETQYF.

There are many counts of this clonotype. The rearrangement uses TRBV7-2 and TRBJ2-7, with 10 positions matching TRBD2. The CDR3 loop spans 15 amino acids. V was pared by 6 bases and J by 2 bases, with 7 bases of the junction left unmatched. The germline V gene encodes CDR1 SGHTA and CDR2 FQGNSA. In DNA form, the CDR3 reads TGTGCCAGCAGTCGGACTAGCGGAGATCCCTACGAGCAGTACTTC. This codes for CASSRTSGDPYEQYF. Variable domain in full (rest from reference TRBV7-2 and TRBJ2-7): GAGVSQSPSNKVTEKGKDVELRCDPISGHTALYWYRQSLGQGLEFLIYFQGNSAPDKSGLPSDRFSAERTGGSVSTLTIQRTQQEDSAVYLCASSRTSGDPYEQYFGPGTRLTVT.

The CDR3, as DNA: TGTGCCAGCAGCTTGGGGCAGGACGCCTATGGCTACACCTTC. As protein: CASSLGQDAYGYTF. The chain is built from TRBV7-9 and TRBJ1-2; tentatively, D is TRBD1 (5 bases). Germline V lookup: CDR1 SEHNR, CDR2 FQNEAQ (reference sequence). V was trimmed by 3 bases and J by 4 bases, leaving 12 bases between them. This CDR3 is built from 14 residues.

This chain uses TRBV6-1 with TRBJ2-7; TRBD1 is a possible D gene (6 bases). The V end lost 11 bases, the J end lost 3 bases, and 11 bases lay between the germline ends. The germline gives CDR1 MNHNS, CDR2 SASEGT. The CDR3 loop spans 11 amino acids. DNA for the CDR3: TGTGCCTGGCCACAGGGCTACGAGCAGTACTTC. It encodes CAWPQGYEQYF.

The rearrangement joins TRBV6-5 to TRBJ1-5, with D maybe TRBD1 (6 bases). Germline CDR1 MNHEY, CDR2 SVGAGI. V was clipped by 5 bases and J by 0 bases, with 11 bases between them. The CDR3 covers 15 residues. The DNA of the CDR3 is TGTGCCAGCAGTACCGGACAGAGTAGCAATCAGCCCCAGCATTTT. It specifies CASSTGQSSNQPQHF.